This T cell receptor (beta chain) was observed in a study of blood T cells in healthy people across ages. As for the study in general: Using template switching, researchers captured about one barcoded beta molecule for each two T cells. Findings and limits, study-wide: The donors' CMV status was not determined, possibly confounding changes in expanded clonotypes. Diversity was higher, and naive CD4+ cells more numerous, in long-lived donors than in aged donors. PBMCs went unsorted, and a conclusive naive versus antigen-experienced comparison was therefore prevented.

For the second PCR, which ran for 7 to 11 cycles, a sample-barcoded 5' primer and a J-beta primer mix were used. Via MiXCR, TCRdb re-called the 5' RACE reads, giving one row per CDR3 protein. The repertoire has about 650,000 distinct CDR3 sequences, around 52% of them found once; the top ten carry less than 15%. V dropped 4 bases and J dropped 2; count of bases not matched to a gene: 26. The CDR3 runs to 23 residues. Germline V lookup: CDR1 SNHLY, CDR2 FYNNEI. As for this clonotype: Its antigen remains unidentified.

The clonotype was recovered from a woman older than 75 in good health. This chain connects TRBV2 to TRBJ2-2; TRBD2 matches at 9 bases. The sequenced sample consisted of blood. DNA for the CDR3: TGTGCCAGCAGTGGGGCTCGGCCAATAGCGGGGGAGACATATTATCTCAACACCGGGGAGCTGTTTTTT. It codes for CASSGARPIAGETYYLNTGELFF.